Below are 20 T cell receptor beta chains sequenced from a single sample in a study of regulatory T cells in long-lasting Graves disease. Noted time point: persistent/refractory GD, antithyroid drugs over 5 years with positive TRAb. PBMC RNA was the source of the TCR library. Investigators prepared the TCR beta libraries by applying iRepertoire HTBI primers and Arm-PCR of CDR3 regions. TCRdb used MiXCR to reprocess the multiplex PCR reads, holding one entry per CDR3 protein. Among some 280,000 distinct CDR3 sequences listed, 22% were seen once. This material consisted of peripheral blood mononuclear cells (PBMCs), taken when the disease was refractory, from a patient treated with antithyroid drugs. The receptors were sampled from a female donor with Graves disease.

The DNA of the CDR3 is TGTGCCTGGGCAGGGGGCAGCAATCAGCCCCAGCATTTT. Amino acids: CAWAGGSNQPQHF. This chain joins TRBV30 and TRBJ1-5; 8 positions match TRBD1. After removal of 5 bases from V and 1 base from J, the junction contained 1 base not matched to a gene. The length of the CDR3 is 13 residues. Germline-derived CDR1 and CDR2 are GTSNPN and SVGIG (reference sequence).

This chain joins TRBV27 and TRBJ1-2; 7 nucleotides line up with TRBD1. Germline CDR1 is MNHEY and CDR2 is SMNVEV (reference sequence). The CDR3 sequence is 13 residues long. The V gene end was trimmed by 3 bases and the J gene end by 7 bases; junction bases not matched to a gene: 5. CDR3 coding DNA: TGTGCCAGCAGTTTTAGGGGGCTGGGTGGCTACACCTTC. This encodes CASSFRGLGGYTF.

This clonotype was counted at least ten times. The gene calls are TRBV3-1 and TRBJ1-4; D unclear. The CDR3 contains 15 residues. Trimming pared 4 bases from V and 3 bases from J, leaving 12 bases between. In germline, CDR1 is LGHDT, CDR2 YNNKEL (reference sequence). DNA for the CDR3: TGTGCCAGCAGCCCGCTGCCTCCCCCTAATGAAAAACTGTTTTTT. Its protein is CASSPLPPPNEKLFF.

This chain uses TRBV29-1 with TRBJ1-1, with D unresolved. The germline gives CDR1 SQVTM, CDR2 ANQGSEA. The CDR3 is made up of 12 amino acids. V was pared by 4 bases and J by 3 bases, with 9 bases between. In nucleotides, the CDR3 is TGCAGCGTTGTTGGGAGGGACACTGAAGCTTTCTTT. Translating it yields CSVVGRDTEAFF.

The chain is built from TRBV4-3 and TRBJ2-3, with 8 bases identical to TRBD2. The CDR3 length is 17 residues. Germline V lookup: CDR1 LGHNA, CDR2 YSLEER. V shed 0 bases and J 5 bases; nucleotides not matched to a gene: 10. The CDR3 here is CASSQDPGFREGDTQYF. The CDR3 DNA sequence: TGCGCCAGCAGCCAAGACCCAGGGTTCCGGGAGGGAGATACGCAGTATTTT.

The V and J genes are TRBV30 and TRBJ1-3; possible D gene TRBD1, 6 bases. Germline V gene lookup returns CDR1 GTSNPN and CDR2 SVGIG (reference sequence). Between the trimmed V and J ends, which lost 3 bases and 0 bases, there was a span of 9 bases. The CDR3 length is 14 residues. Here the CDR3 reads CAWRQGSSGNTIYF. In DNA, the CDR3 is TGTGCCTGGAGACAGGGAAGCTCTGGAAACACCATATATTTT.

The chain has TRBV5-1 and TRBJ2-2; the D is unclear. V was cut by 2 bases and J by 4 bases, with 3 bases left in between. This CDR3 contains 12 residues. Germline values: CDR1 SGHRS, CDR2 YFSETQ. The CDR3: CASSFLTGELFF. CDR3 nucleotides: TGCGCCAGCAGCTTCCTCACCGGGGAGCTGTTTTTT.

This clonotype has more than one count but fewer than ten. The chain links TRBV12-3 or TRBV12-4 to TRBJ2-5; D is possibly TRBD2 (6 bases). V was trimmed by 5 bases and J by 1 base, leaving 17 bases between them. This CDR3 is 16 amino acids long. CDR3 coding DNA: TGTGCCAGCAGTCCCTACCCCCAGCGGGTCCAAGAGACCCAGTACTTC. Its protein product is CASSPYPQRVQETQYF.

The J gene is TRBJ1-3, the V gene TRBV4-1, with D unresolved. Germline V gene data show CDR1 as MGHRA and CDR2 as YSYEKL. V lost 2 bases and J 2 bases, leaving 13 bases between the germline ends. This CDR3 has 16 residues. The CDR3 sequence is CASSQSTEGTGNTIYF. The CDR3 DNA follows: TGCGCCAGCAGCCAAAGTACGGAAGGAACTGGAAACACCATATATTTT.

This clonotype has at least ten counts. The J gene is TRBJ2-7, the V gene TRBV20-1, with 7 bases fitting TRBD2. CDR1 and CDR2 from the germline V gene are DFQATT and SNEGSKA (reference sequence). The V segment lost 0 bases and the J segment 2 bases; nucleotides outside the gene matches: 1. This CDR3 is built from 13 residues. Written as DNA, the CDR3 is TGCAGTGCTAGAGATGGGAGGGCCTACGAGCAGTACTTC. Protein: CSARDGRAYEQYF.

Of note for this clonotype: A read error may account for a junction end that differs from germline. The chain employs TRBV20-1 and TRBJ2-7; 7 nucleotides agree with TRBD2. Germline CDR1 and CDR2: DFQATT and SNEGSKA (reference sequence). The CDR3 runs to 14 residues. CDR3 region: CSSRDERDSYEQYF. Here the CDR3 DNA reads TGCAGTTCTAGAGATGAGCGGGACTCCTACGAGCAGTACTTC.

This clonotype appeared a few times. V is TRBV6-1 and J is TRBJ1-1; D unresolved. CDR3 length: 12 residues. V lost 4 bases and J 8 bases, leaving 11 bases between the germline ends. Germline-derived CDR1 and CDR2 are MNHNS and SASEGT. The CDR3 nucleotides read TGTGCCAGCAGTGTTGGCCTCGGGGAAGCTTTCTTT. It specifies CASSVGLGEAFF.

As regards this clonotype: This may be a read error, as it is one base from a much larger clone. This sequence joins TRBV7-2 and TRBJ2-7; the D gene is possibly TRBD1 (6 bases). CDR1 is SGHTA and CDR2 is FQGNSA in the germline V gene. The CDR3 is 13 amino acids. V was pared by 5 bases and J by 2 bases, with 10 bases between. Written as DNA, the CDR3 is TGTGCCAGCAGCACACAGGGCCCCTACGAGCAGTACTTC. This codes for CASSTQGPYEQYF.

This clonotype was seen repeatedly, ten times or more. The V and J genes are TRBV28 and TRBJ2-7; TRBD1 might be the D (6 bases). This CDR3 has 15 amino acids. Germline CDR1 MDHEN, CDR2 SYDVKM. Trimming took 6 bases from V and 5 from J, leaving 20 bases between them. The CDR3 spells CASRPFGTTGHEQYF. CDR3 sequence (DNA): TGTGCCAGCAGGCCTTTTGGAACCACAGGGCACGAGCAGTACTTC.

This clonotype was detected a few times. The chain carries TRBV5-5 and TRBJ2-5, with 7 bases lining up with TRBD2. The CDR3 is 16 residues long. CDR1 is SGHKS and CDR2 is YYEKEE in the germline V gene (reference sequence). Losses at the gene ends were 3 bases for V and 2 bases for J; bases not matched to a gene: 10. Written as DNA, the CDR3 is TGTGCCAGCAGCTCCACTGAGACTAGCTTACAAGAGACCCAGTACTTC. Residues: CASSSTETSLQETQYF. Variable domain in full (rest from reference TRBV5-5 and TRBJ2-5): DAGVTQSPTHLIKTRGQQVTLRCSPISGHKSVSWYQQVLGQGPQFIFQYYEKEERGRGNFPDRFSARQFPNYSSELNVNALLLGDSALYLCASSSTETSLQETQYFGPGTRLLVL.

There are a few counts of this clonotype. CDR3 in DNA: TGTGCCAGCAAATTATTCCAGGGCACCGGGGAGCTGTTTTTT. Residues: CASKLFQGTGELFF. This chain uses TRBV28 with TRBJ2-2; TRBD1 is a possible D gene (5 bases). This CDR3 comprises 14 residues. Per germline, CDR1 MDHEN and CDR2 SYDVKM. V was clipped by 7 bases and J by 4 bases, with 13 bases between them.

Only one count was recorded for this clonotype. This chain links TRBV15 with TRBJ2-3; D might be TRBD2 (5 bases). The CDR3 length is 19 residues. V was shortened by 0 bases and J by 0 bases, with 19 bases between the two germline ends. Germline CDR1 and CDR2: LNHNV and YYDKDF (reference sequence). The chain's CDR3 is CATSRDPLLVGPSTDTQYF. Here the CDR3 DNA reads TGTGCCACCAGCAGAGATCCTCTACTAGTGGGTCCTAGCACAGATACGCAGTATTTT.

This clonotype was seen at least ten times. The CDR3: CSARRISYEQYF. The CDR3 DNA is TGCAGTGCAAGGCGAATATCCTACGAGCAGTACTTC. The rearrangement joins TRBV20-1 to TRBJ2-7; D remains ambiguous. The CDR3 has 12 residues. Trimming cost V 6 bases and J 1 base, with 10 bases left between them. The germline V gene has CDR1 DFQATT and CDR2 SNEGSKA (reference sequence).

The CDR3 nucleotides read TGTGCCAGCAGCTTAGGTGGCAGGGGGTTTGCCAATGAGCAGTTCTTC. As protein: CASSLGGRGFANEQFF. The chain combines TRBV11-2 with TRBJ2-1; TRBD1 aligns across 7 bases. Germline values: CDR1 SGHAT, CDR2 FQNNGV. Trimming took 1 base from V and 6 from J; bases not matched to a gene: 9. The CDR3 has 16 amino acids.

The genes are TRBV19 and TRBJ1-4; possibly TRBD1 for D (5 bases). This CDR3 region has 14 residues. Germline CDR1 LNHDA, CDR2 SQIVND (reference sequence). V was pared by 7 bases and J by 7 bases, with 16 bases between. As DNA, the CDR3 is TGTGCCAGTACCCTCCTCGGGACTCCTGAAAAACTGTTTTTT. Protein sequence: CASTLLGTPEKLFF.